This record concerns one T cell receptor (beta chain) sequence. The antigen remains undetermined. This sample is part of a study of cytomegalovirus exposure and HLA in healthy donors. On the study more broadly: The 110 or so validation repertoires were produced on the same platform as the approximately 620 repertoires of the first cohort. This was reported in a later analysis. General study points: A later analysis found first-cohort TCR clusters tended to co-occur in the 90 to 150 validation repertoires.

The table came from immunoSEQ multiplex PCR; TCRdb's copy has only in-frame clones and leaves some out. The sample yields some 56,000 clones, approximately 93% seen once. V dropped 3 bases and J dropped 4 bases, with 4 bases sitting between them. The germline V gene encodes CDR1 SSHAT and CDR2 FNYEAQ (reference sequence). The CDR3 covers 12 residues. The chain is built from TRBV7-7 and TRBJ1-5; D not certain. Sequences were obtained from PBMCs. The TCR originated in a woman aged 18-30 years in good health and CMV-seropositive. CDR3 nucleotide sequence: TGTGCCAGCAGCTTCAGGAATCAGCCCCAGCATTTT. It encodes CASSFRNQPQHF.